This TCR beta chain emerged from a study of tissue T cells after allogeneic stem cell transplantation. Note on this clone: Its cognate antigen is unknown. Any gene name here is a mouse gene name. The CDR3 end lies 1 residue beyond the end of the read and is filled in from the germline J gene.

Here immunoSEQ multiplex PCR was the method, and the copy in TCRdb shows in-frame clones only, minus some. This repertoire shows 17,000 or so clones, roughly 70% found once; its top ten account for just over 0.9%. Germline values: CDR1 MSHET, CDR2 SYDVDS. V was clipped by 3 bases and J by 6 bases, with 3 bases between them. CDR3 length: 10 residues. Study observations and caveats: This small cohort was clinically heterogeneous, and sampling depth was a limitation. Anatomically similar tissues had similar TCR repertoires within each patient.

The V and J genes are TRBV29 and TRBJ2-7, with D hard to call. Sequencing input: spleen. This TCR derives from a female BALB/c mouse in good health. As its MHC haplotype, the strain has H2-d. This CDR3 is CASSFIEQYF. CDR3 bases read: TGTGCTAGCAGTTTCATTGAACAGTAC.